The source of this T cell receptor beta chain is a study of identical twins. Broader study findings: There was more out-of-frame TCR alpha sharing in monozygotic twins than models estimated.

With respect to this clonotype: The antigen is unknown.

TCRdb fed the 5' RACE reads into MiXCR, producing one record per CDR3 protein. Here the sample spans some 600,000 distinct CDR3 sequences, under 8.5% being singletons. The CDR3 sequence is 15 residues long. Germline V gives CDR1 KGHDR, CDR2 SFDVKD. V lost 6 bases, J lost 3 bases, and 14 bases lay in between. In addition, the sample was reused for a study of yellow fever vaccine responses in identical twins.

Sequenced input: PBMCs. The source is a woman under 30 in good health. This chain connects TRBV24-1 to TRBJ2-1; D is possibly TRBD1 or TRBD2 (5 bases each). The CDR3 spells CATSFSGTVYNEQFF. Here the CDR3 DNA reads TGTGCCACCAGTTTCTCCGGGACGGTCTACAATGAGCAGTTCTTC.